The 3 T cell receptor beta chains below come from one sample, sequenced in a study of blood T cell repertoires in COVID-19. Measured with immunoSEQ multiplex PCR; TCRdb has only the in-frame clones, and not every one. The sample consists of 95,000 to 150,000 clones, about nine tenths of them appearing once. Sequenced input: peripheral blood. Receptor source: a woman aged 70-85 years with acute or convalescent COVID-19.

The chain couples TRBV3-1 (or the pseudogene TRBV3-2) to TRBJ2-7; D is uncertain. CDR3 length: 14 residues. V lost 3 bases to trimming and J lost 5 bases, with 14 bases between them. Germline CDR1 and CDR2: LGHDT and YNNKEL (reference sequence). In DNA form, the CDR3 reads TGTGCCAGCAGCCATCGCGATCCATCAAACGAGCAGTACTTC. As protein: CASSHRDPSNEQYF.

This chain joins TRBV3-1 (or the pseudogene TRBV3-2) and TRBJ2-7, with a tentative D call TRBD2 (7 bases). This CDR3 region has 16 residues. Germline V lookup: CDR1 LGHDT, CDR2 YNNKEL (reference sequence). Trimming took off 3 bases at V and 2 bases at J, with 17 bases between the two ends. DNA for the CDR3: TGTGCCAGCAGCCAGGGAACAGGGAGGGGGGCCTACGAGCAGTACTTC. Protein: CASSQGTGRGAYEQYF.

For the CDR3, the DNA is TGTGCCAGCAGCCAAGGGGGGACAGGGTTTGAAAAACTGTTTTTT. It encodes CASSQGGTGFEKLFF. This chain joins TRBV3-1 (or the pseudogene TRBV3-2) and TRBJ1-4, with 9 bases lining up with TRBD1. Germline lookup yields CDR1 LGHDT and CDR2 YNNKEL (reference sequence). CDR3 length equals 15 residues. Losses at the gene ends were 1 base for V and 7 bases for J; bases not matched to a gene: 4.